The clone carrying this T cell receptor (beta chain) has a count of ten or more. The antigen is not known. This entry belongs to a study of T cells in Graves' hyperthyroidism and ophthalmopathy. Amplification yielded TCR beta CDR3 regions, with RNA transcripts as the source. The HTBI primer set was used in a first-round RT-PCR of the TCR CDR3. TCRdb redid the calling of the multiplex PCR reads with MiXCR, one entry per CDR3 protein. Of some 760,000 distinct CDR3 sequences in the sample, roughly 15% are singletons; the top ten hold roughly 10%. With a duration under 2 months, the hyperthyroidism was newly diagnosed in patients aged 18 to 65. Study-level points and caveats: Also found in blood were most expanded thyroid clonotypes above 0.001.

This clonotype was obtained from a young woman with Graves' hyperthyroidism. Sequenced material: blood.

The CDR3 here is CATSRRGRIEETQYF. The DNA for the CDR3 is TGTGCCACCAGCCGCAGGGGCAGAATCGAAGAGACCCAGTACTTC. The chain employs TRBV24-1 and TRBJ2-5, with D perhaps TRBD1 (6 bases). Germline CDR1 and CDR2: KGHDR and SFDVKD. With 7 bases removed from V and 3 bases from J, the gap between germline ends came to 17 bases. The length of the CDR3 is 15 residues.